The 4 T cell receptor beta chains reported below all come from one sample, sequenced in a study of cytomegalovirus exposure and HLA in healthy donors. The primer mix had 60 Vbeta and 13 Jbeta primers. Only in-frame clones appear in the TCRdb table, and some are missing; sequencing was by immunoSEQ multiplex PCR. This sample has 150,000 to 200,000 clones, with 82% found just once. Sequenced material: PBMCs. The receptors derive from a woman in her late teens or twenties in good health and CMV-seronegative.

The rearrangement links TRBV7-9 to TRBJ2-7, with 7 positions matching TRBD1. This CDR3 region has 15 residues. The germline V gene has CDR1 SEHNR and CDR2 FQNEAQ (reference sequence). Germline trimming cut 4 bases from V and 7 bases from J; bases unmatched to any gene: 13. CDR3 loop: CASSSDRDSLGEQYF. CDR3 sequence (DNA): TGTGCCAGCAGCTCCGACCGGGACAGTTTGGGAGAGCAGTACTTC. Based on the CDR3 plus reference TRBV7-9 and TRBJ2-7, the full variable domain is DTGVSQNPRHKITKRGQNVTFRCDPISEHNRLYWYRQTLGQGPEFLTYFQNEAQLEKSRLLSDRFSAERPKGSFSTLEIQRTEQGDSAMYLCASSSDRDSLGEQYFGPGTRLTVT.

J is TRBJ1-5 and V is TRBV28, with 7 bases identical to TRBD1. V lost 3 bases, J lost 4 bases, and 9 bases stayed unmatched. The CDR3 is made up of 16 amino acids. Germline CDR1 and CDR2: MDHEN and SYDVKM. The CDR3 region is CASSFSTRGANQPQHF. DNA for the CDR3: TGTGCCAGCAGTTTTTCCACCAGGGGGGCGAATCAGCCCCAGCATTTT.

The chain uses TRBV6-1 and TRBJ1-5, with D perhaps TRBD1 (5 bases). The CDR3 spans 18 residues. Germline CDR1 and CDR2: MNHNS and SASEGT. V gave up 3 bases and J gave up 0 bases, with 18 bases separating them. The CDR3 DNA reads TGTGCCAGCAGTGACCCCAGGGATGTCGCCTATAGCAATCAGCCCCAGCATTTT. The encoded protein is CASSDPRDVAYSNQPQHF.

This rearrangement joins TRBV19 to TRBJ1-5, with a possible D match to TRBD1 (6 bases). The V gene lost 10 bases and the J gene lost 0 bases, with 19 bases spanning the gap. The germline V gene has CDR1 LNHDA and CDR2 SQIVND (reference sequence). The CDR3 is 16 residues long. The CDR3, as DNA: TGTGCCACAGGGGCGACCCATGATTATAGCAATCAGCCCCAGCATTTT. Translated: CATGATHDYSNQPQHF.